This T cell receptor (beta chain) originates from a study of OX40 agonist ivuxolimab in advanced cancers. Across the study: Patients with hepatocellular carcinoma, melanoma, renal cell or head and neck cancer made up the dose-escalation patients. Study results and caveats: CD8+ T cells were the subset that, on average, had more expanded clones than CD4+.

TCRdb's copy holds only in-frame clones and misses some; the assay was immunoSEQ multiplex PCR. Among some 16,000 clones listed, roughly 77% were seen once. Concerning this clone: Its antigen is still unknown.

Blood was sampled at baseline, cycle 4 day 1, and cycle 7 day 1. The germline gives CDR1 GTSNPN, CDR2 SVGIG (reference sequence). The CDR3 length is 13 residues. Trimming took off 5 bases at V and 5 bases at J, with 15 bases between the two ends. This chain joins TRBV30 and TRBJ2-5; D is unresolved. The clonotype was recovered from an adult with an advanced solid tumor such as melanoma, head and neck, liver or kidney cancer. The specimen comprised CD4+ or CD8+ T cells sorted from blood, sampled in a trial of the OX40 agonist ivuxolimab. CDR3 DNA sequence: TGTGCCTGGGCGGTAGTGTCAGTGGAGACCCAGTACTTC. Translated: CAWAVVSVETQYF. Complete variable domain (other parts from reference TRBV30 and TRBJ2-5): SQTIHQWPATLVQPVGSPLSLECTVEGTSNPNLYWYRQAAGRGLQLLFYSVGIGQISSEVPQNLSASRPQDRQFILSSKKLLLSDSGFYLCAWAVVSVETQYFGPGTRLLVL.